The clone carrying this T cell receptor (beta chain) has more than one count but fewer than ten. Antigen unknown. Germline trimming cut 2 bases from V and 2 bases from J; bases unmatched to any gene: 14. CDR3 size: 18 residues. In germline, CDR1 is SGHRS, CDR2 YFSETQ. The data derive from a study of post-analysis software for immune sequencing data. General study findings and limits: Higher frequency in patients than in controls was seen for about five TRBV segments, with TRBV5-6, TRBV5-1 and TRBV20-1 among them.

Presence of unique molecular identifiers characterized the TCR beta cDNA libraries. TCRdb used MiXCR to reprocess the PCR reads, holding one entry per CDR3 protein. The sample has 400,000 to 500,000 distinct CDR3 sequences, less than 40% seen once. The specimen was blood. This chain connects TRBV5-1 to TRBJ2-7; 9 nucleotides agree with TRBD1. The receptor was isolated from a girl aged 2 to 10 with multiple sclerosis. Here the CDR3 DNA reads TGCGCCAGCAGCTTCATTAGGTCGTCGGGACAGGGAGCCTACGAGCAGTACTTC. Its protein is CASSFIRSSGQGAYEQYF.